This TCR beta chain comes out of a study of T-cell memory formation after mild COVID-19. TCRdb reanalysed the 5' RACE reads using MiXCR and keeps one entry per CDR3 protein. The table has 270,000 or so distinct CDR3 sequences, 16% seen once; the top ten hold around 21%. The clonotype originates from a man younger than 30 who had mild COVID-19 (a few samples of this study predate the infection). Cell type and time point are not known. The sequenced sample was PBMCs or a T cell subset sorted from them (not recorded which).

The CDR3 sequence: CASSTTDRYYGYTF. CDR3 nucleotides: TGTGCCAGTAGTACCACGGACAGGTACTATGGCTACACCTTC. V usage is TRBV19 and J usage is TRBJ1-2; 7 positions agree with TRBD1. V trimming: 4 bases; J trimming: 3 bases; junction bases outside the gene matches: 5. The germline CDR1 and CDR2 sequences are LNHDA and SQIVND (reference sequence). The CDR3 is made up of 14 amino acids.